This record covers a single T cell receptor (beta chain). No antigen is known for it. This entry is derived from a study of cytomegalovirus exposure and HLA in healthy donors. Study-level results: When analyzed later, a missense DCLRE1C variant was found to be linked to TCR beta V- and J-gene trimming. Because they were indistinguishable, some V segments, including TRBV6-2 and TRBV6-3, were excluded. In a later analysis, at a false discovery rate of 0.05, approximately 15,000 TCR beta sequences matched HLA alleles.

The V gene's germline CDR1 is KGHSH and CDR2 LQKENI. The CDR3 sequence is 15 residues long. V dropped 6 bases and J dropped 6; count of bases not matched to a gene: 8. Primers for the PCR totalled 60 Vbeta and 13 Jbeta. This table comes from immunoSEQ multiplex PCR, and its TCRdb copy is limited to in-frame clones, with some not included. Seen here are 130,000 or so clones, approximately 80% observed once, and the top ten hold under 5%. The chain is built from TRBV18 and TRBJ1-5, with TRBD1 identical over 10 bases. The sequenced material came from PBMCs. The sequence was collected from a male donor in good health and CMV-seropositive. CDR3 sequence reads: CASSVGQGGSQPQHF. CDR3 DNA sequence: TGTGCCAGCTCGGTAGGACAGGGGGGGAGTCAGCCCCAGCATTTT. The variable domain in full, with the rest retrieved from reference TRBV18 and TRBJ1-5, is NAGVMQNPRHLVRRRGQEARLRCSPMKGHSHVYWYRQLPEEGLKFMVYLQKENIIDESGMPKERFSAEFPKEGPSILRIQQVVRGDSAAYFCASSVGQGGSQPQHFGDGTRLSIL.